The TCR beta chain under discussion was sequenced for a study of blood T cell repertoires in COVID-19. CDR1 and CDR2 from the germline V gene are MDHEN and SYDVKM. Trimming removed 7 bases at V and 4 bases at J, with 23 bases between. CDR3 length equals 17 residues. Sequencing used immunoSEQ multiplex PCR; TCRdb keeps in-frame clones, though not all of them. The data show 80,000 to 95,000 clones, under 85% seen once. This chain connects TRBV28 to TRBJ2-1, with D perhaps TRBD2 (6 bases). Sequencing input: peripheral blood. The sequence was obtained from a human donor in a cohort sampled during active COVID-19. CDR3 nucleotides: TGTGCCAGCAACCCATTCCGGGCGGGACTTGGGTACAATGAGCAGTTCTTC. Translation gives CASNPFRAGLGYNEQFF.